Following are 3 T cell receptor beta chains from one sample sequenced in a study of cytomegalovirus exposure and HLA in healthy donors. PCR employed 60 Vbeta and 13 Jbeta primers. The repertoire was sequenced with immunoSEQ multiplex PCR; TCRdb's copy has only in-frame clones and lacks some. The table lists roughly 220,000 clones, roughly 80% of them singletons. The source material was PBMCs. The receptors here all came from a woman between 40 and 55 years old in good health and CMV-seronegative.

CDR3: CASRLGQGHGYTF. In DNA form, the CDR3 reads TGCGCCAGCAGATTGGGACAGGGTCACGGCTACACCTTC. The chain links TRBV4-1 to TRBJ1-2, with 9 bases lining up with TRBD1. The CDR3 runs to 13 residues. Germline loops: CDR1 MGHRA, CDR2 YSYEKL. V shed 6 bases, J shed 8 bases, and the junction held 7 bases outside the gene matches.

CDR3 DNA: TGTGCCAGCAGCTTAGGAGGCGGCCTCTCTGGGGCCAACGTCCTGACTTTC. Translating it yields CASSLGGGLSGANVLTF. This sequence joins TRBV7-9 and TRBJ2-6; D ambiguous. V was shortened by 1 base and J by 0 bases, with 10 bases between the two germline ends. The germline V gene encodes CDR1 SEHNR and CDR2 FQNEAQ (reference sequence). The CDR3 is 17 amino acids.

CDR3 in amino acids: CASSLVPVTNYGYTF. CDR3 DNA sequence: TGTGCCAGCAGCTTGGTTCCAGTCACAAACTATGGCTACACCTTC. V usage is TRBV5-6 and J usage is TRBJ1-2; D not certain. CDR3 length: 15 amino acids. CDR1 SGHDT and CDR2 YYEEEE come from the germline V gene. The V end was cut by 0 bases, the J end by 2 bases, with 11 bases between.